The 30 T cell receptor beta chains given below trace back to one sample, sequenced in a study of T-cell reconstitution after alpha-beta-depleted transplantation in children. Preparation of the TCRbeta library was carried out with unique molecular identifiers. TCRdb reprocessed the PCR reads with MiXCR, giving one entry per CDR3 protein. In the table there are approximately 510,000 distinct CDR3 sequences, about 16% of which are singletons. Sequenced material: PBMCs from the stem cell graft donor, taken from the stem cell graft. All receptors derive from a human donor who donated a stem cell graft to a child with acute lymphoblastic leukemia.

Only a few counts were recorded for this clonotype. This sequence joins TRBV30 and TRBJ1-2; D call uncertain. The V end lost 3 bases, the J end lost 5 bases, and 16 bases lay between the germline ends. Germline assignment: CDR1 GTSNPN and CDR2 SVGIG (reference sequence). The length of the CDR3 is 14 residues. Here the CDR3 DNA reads TGTGCCTGGAGCGCTGGAGCCGGAACTTATGGCTACACCTTC. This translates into CAWSAGAGTYGYTF.

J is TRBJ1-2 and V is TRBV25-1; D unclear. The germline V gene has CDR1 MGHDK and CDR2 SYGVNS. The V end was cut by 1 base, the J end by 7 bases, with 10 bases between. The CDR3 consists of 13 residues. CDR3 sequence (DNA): TGTGCCAGCAGTGAATTAACAGACACTGGCTACACCTTC. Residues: CASSELTDTGYTF.

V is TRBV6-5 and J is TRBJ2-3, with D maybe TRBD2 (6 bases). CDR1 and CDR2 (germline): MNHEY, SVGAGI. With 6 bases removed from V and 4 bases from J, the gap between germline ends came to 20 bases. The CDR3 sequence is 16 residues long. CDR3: CASSLSGLGGADTQYF. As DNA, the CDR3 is TGTGCCAGCAGCCTTAGCGGATTGGGCGGAGCAGATACGCAGTATTTT.

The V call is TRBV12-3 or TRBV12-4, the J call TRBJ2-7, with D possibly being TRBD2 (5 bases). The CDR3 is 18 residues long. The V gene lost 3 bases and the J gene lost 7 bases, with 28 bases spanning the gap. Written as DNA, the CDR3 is TGTGCCAGCAGTTTCGTCGGGTCCCTAAGAACTAGGACTTGGGAGCAGTACTTC. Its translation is CASSFVGSLRTRTWEQYF.

The CDR3 sequence is CASSLRGQGGSGIPFILYF. The CDR3 nucleotides are TGTGCCAGCAGCTTAAGGGGGCAGGGGGGATCGGGGATCCCTTTTATTTTATACTTC. The rearrangement uses TRBV7-8 and TRBJ2-7; weak D call: TRBD1 (7 bases). Trimming pared 2 bases from V and 13 bases from J, leaving 36 bases between. CDR3 size: 19 residues. Germline V gives CDR1 SGHVS, CDR2 FQNEAQ.

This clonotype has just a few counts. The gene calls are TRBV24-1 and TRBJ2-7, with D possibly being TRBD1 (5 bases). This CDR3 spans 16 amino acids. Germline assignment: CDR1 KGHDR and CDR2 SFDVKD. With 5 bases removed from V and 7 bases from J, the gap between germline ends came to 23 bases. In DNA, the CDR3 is TGTGCCACCAGTGCCGAGGTCCCAGGGTTCCACCGGGAGCAGTACTTC. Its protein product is CATSAEVPGFHREQYF.

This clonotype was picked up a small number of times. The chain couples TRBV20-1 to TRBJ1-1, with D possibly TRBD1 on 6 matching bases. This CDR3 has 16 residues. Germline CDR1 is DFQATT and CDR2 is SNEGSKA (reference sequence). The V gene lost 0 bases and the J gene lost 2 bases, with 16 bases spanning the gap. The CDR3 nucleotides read TGCAGTGCTAGAGACCAACCGGGACAACTAAACACTGAAGCTTTCTTT. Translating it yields CSARDQPGQLNTEAFF.

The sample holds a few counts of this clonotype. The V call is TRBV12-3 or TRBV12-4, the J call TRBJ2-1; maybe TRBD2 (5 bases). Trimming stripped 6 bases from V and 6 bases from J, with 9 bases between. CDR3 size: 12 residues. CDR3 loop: CASRRRGNEQFF. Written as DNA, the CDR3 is TGTGCCAGCAGGCGCCGGGGCAATGAGCAGTTCTTC.

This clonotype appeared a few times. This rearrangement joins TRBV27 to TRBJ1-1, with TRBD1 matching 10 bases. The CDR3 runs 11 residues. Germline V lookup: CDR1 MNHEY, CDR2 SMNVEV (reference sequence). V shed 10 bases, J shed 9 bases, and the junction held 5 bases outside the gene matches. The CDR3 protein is CAIRTGGKAFF. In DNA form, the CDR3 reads TGTGCCATCAGGACAGGGGGGAAAGCTTTCTTT.

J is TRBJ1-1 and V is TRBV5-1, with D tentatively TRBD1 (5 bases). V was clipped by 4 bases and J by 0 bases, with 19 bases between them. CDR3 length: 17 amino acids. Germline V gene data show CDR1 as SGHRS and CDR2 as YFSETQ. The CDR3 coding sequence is TGCGCCAGCAGCCCGCGTAAACAGTGGGGCATGAACACTGAAGCTTTCTTT. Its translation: CASSPRKQWGMNTEAFF.

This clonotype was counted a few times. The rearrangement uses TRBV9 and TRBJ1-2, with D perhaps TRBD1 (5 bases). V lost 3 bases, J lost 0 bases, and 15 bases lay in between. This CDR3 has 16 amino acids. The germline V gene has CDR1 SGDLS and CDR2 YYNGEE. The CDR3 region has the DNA TGTGCCAGCAGCGCATCGATGACAGCAGCTAACTATGGCTACACCTTC. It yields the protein CASSASMTAANYGYTF.

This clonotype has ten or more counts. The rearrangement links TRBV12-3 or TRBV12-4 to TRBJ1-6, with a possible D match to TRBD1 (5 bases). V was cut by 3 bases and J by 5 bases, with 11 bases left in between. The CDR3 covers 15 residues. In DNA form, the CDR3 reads TGTGCCAGCAGTTTTGCAGGGTGGAATAATTCACCCCTCCACTTT. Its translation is CASSFAGWNNSPLHF.

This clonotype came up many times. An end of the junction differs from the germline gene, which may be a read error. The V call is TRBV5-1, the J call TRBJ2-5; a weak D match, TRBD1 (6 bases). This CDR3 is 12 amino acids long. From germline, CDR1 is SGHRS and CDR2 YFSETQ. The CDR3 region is CASSVQGETQYF. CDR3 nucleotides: TGTGCCAGCAGCGTACAGGGAGAGACCCAGTACTTC.

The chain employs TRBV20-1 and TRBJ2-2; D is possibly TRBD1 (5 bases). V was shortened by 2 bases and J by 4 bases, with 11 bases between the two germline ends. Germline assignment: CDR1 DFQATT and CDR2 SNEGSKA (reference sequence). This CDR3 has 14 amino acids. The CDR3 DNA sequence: TGCAGTGCTAGAAGGACCCAGGGCACCGGGGAGCTGTTTTTT. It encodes CSARRTQGTGELFF.

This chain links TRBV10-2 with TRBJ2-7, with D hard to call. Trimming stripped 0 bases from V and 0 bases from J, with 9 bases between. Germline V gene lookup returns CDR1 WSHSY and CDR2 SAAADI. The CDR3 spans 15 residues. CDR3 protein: CASSESGYRSYEQYF. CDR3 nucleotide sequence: TGCGCCAGCAGTGAGTCGGGGTACCGCTCCTACGAGCAGTACTTC.

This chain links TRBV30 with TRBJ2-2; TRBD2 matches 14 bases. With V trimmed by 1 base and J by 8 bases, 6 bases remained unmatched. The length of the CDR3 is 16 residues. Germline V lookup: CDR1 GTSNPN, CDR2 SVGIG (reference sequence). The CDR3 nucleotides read TGTGCCTGGAGTGGGGGACTAGCGGGAGTGACGGGGGAGCTGTTTTTT. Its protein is CAWSGGLAGVTGELFF.

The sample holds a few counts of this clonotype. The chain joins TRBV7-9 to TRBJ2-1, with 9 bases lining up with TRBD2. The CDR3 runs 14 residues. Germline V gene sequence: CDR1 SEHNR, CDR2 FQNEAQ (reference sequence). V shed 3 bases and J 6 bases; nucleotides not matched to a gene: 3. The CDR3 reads CASSFSGSLNEQFF. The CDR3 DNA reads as TGTGCCAGCAGCTTTAGCGGGAGTCTCAATGAGCAGTTCTTC.

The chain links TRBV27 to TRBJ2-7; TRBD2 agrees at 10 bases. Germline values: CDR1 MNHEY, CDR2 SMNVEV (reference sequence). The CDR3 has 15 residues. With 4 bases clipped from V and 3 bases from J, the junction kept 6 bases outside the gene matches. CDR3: CASSYSTSGVYEQYF. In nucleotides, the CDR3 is TGTGCCAGCAGTTACTCTACTAGCGGGGTCTACGAGCAGTACTTC.

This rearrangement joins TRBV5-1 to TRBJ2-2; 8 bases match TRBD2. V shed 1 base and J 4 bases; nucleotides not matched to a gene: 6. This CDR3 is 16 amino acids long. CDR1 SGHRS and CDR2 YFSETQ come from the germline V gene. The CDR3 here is CASSLNSGIITGELFF. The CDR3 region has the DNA TGCGCCAGCAGCTTGAATAGCGGGATCATCACCGGGGAGCTGTTTTTT.

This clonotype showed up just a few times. Here the CDR3 reads CASSVATSVETNEQFF. CDR3 in DNA: TGTGCCAGCAGCGTAGCTACTAGCGTGGAAACGAATGAGCAGTTCTTC. The rearrangement links TRBV9 to TRBJ2-1, with 7 bases fitting TRBD2. Germline CDR1 reads SGDLS; CDR2 reads YYNGEE. The CDR3 is 16 amino acids. Germline trimming cut 0 bases from V and 7 bases from J; bases unmatched to any gene: 10.

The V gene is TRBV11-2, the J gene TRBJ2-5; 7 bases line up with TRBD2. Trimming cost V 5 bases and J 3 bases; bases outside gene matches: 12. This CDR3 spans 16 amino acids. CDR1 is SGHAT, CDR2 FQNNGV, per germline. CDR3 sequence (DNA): TGTGCCAGCAGCCTTAGTGTGGGGGAGGGCGAAGAGACCCAGTACTTC. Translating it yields CASSLSVGEGEETQYF.

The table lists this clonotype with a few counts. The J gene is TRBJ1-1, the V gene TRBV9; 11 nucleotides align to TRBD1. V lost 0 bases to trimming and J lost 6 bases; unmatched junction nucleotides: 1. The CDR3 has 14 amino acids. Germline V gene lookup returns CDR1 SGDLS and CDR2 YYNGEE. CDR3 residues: CASSVGTGGSEAFF. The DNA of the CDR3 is TGTGCCAGCAGCGTAGGGACAGGGGGCTCTGAAGCTTTCTTT. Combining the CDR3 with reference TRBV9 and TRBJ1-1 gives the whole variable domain DSGVTQTPKHLITATGQRVTLRCSPRSGDLSVYWYQQSLDQGLQFLIQYYNGEERAKGNILERFSAQQFPDLHSELNLSSLELGDSALYFCASSVGTGGSEAFFGQGTRLTVV.

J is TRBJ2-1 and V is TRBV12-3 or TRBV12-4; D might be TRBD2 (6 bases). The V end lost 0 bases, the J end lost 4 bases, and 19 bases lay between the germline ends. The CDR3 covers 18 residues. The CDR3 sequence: CASSLAGLRPRSYNEQFF. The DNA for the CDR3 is TGTGCCAGCAGTTTAGCGGGACTCCGTCCCCGCTCTTACAATGAGCAGTTCTTC.

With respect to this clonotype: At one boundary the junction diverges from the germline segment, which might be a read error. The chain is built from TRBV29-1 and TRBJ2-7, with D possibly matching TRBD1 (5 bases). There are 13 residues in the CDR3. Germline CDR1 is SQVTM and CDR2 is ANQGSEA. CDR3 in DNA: TGCAGCGTTGATGTGCAGGGCTCCTACGATCAGTACTTC. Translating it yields CSVDVQGSYDQYF.

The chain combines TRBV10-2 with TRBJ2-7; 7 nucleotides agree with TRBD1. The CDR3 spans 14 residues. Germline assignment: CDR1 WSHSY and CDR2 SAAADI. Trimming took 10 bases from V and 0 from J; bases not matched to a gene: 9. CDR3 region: CATARTGNSYEQYF. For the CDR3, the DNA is TGCGCCACCGCTAGGACAGGAAACTCCTACGAGCAGTACTTC.

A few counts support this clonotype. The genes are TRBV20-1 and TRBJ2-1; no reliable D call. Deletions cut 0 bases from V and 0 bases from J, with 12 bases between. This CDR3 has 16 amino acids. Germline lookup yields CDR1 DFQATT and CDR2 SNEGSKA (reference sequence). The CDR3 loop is CSAREDGVGSYNEQFF. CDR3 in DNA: TGCAGTGCTAGAGAGGACGGAGTAGGCTCCTACAATGAGCAGTTCTTC.

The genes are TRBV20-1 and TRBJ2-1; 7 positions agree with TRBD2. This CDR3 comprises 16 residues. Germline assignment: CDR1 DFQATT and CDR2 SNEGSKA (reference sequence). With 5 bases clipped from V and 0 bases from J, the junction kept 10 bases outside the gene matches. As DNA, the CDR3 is TGCAGTGCTTTTTCGTTAGCGGGTAACTCCTACAATGAGCAGTTCTTC. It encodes CSAFSLAGNSYNEQFF.

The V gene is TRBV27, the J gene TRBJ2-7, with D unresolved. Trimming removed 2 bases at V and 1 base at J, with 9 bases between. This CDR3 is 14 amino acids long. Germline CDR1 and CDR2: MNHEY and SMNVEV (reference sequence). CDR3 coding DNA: TGTGCCAGCAGTTTAAAACGAAGTTCCTACGAGCAGTACTTC. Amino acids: CASSLKRSSYEQYF.

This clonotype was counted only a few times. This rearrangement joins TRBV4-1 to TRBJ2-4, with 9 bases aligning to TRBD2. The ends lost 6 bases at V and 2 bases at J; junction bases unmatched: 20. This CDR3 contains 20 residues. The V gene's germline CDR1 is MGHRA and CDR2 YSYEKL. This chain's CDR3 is CASSPSGVAGVKVSKNIQYF. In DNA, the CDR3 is TGCGCCAGCAGTCCCTCGGGAGTAGCGGGAGTAAAGGTTTCCAAAAACATTCAGTACTTC.

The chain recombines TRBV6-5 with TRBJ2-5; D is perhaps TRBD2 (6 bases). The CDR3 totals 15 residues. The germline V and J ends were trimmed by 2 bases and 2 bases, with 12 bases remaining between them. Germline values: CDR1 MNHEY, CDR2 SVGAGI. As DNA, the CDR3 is TGTGCCAGCAGTTACGGGCGGGGACCTCAAGAGACCCAGTACTTC. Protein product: CASSYGRGPQETQYF.